This T cell receptor beta chain was obtained from a study of regulatory T cells in long-lasting Graves disease. Study as a whole: Persistent cases took antithyroid drugs over 5 years and stayed TSH receptor antibody positive. Overall study findings and caveats: Accuracy was possibly reduced by small sample size. Patients with persistent Graves' had lower TCR diversity than newly diagnosed patients.

This clonotype was recorded at least ten times. Its cognate antigen is unknown. The sample's time point: persistent/refractory GD, antithyroid drugs over 5 years with positive TRAb. The authors made the TCR library using RNA they extracted from PBMCs. From germline, CDR1 is MDHEN and CDR2 SYDVKM. V lost 5 bases and J 4 bases, leaving 18 bases between the germline ends. The CDR3 runs to 15 residues. With iRepertoire HTBI primers and Arm-PCR of CDR3 regions, TCR beta libraries were built. One entry per CDR3 protein results from TCRdb running MiXCR on the multiplex PCR reads. The sample contains under 450,000 distinct CDR3 sequences, 23% of which appear only once.

This receptor was taken from a female donor with Graves disease. The chain carries TRBV28 and TRBJ2-7; D is uncertain. The specimen was peripheral blood mononuclear cells (PBMCs), collected when the disease was refractory, from a patient treated with antithyroid drugs. CDR3 amino acids: CASSKTPPGRYEQYF. The CDR3 DNA reads as TGTGCCAGCAGTAAGACACCCCCCGGTCGGTACGAGCAGTACTTC. Drawing the rest from reference TRBV28 and TRBJ2-7, the complete variable domain is DVKVTQSSRYLVKRTGEKVFLECVQDMDHENMFWYRQDPGLGLRLIYFSYDVKMKEKGDIPEGYSVSREKKERFSLILESASTNQTSMYLCASSKTPPGRYEQYFGPGTRLTVT.